This passage covers 11 T cell receptor beta chains from one sample sequenced in a study of shared clonotypes between healthy human individuals. Clones were read by immunoSEQ multiplex PCR, and TCRdb kept only the in-frame ones, dropping some. The table records over 950,000 clones, roughly 80% of them present only once. Specimen: memory CD4+ T cells from PBMCs. Subset meaning: CD45RA-negative fraction. All receptors come from a young man in good health. Some clones in this sample may be carry-over from other donors' samples.

This clone came up many times. V is TRBV6-1 and J is TRBJ2-7, with 8 bases identical to TRBD2. The CDR3 covers 14 residues. V lost 3 bases, J lost 2 bases, and 3 bases stayed unmatched. Germline V CDR1 and CDR2: MNHNS, SASEGT. This CDR3 reads CASSDTSGAYEQYF. In DNA form, the CDR3 reads TGTGCCAGCAGTGATACTAGCGGCGCCTACGAGCAGTACTTC.

J is TRBJ1-5 and V is TRBV27; a weak D match, TRBD1 (6 bases). CDR1 MNHEY and CDR2 SMNVEV come from the germline V gene (reference sequence). This CDR3 comprises 16 residues. Trimming stripped 3 bases from V and 1 base from J, with 13 bases between. CDR3 coding DNA: TGTGCCAGCAGTTTCGGGGGCGCCGGAAGCAATCAGCCCCAGCATTTT. Translated: CASSFGGAGSNQPQHF.

This clone appeared a few times. This chain connects TRBV27 to TRBJ2-1, with a possible D match to TRBD2 (5 bases). The V gene's germline CDR1 is MNHEY and CDR2 SMNVEV (reference sequence). Trimming took 2 bases from V and 9 from J, leaving 14 bases between them. The CDR3 loop spans 14 amino acids. The CDR3 sequence: CASSLRLALTEQFF. The CDR3 DNA is TGTGCCAGCAGTTTAAGGCTAGCCCTCACTGAGCAGTTCTTC.

In the case of this clone: A single base is all that separates this from a far larger clone, so a read error is likely. As the CDR3 is not closed by the conserved phenylalanine or tryptophan, this likely results from a read error. The rearrangement joins TRBV30 to TRBJ2-7; 9 nucleotides line up with TRBD2. CDR3 length: 15 amino acids. CDR1 is GTSNPN, CDR2 SVGIG, per germline (reference sequence). Trimming removed 0 bases from V and 3 bases from J; junction bases left unmatched: 6. CDR3 coding DNA: TGTGCCTGGAGTGTACGGCGGGAGGGCTTCTACGAGCAGTACTCC. This sequence encodes CAWSVRREGFYEQYS.

This chain links TRBV4-2 with TRBJ1-2; D unclear. With 9 bases removed from V and 3 bases from J, the gap between germline ends came to 20 bases. This CDR3 is 15 amino acids long. The germline V gene encodes CDR1 LGHNA and CDR2 YNFKEQ. The CDR3 coding sequence is TGTGCCAGTCGTGAAGCTATAGGCTACGACTATGGCTACACCTTC. Translated, it gives CASREAIGYDYGYTF.

V usage is TRBV29-1 and J usage is TRBJ1-1; D might be TRBD1 (5 bases). CDR3 size: 14 residues. Germline V CDR1 and CDR2: SQVTM, ANQGSEA. V was trimmed by 6 bases and J by 0 bases, leaving 14 bases between them. The CDR3 sequence: CSVESWGMNTEAFF. CDR3 nucleotides: TGCAGCGTCGAGAGTTGGGGGATGAACACTGAAGCTTTCTTT.

The chain has TRBV30 and TRBJ2-5; D is possibly TRBD2 (5 bases). CDR3 length: 13 residues. The V end was cut by 2 bases, the J end by 2 bases, with 9 bases between. Germline V CDR1 and CDR2: GTSNPN, SVGIG (reference sequence). The CDR3 sequence: CAWSLGVQETQYF. DNA of the CDR3: TGTGCCTGGAGTCTCGGGGTACAAGAGACCCAGTACTTC.

V usage is TRBV5-8 and J usage is TRBJ2-7, with 7 nucleotides matching TRBD1. The V and J ends lost 0 bases and 1 base, in that order; junction bases with no gene match: 4. CDR1 and CDR2 (germline): SGHTS, YDEGEE. This CDR3 has 15 residues. CDR3: CASSLGRTGSYEQYF. In nucleotides, the CDR3 is TGTGCCAGCAGCTTGGGGAGGACAGGATCCTACGAGCAGTACTTC. Based on the CDR3 plus reference TRBV5-8 and TRBJ2-7, the full variable domain is EAGVTQSPTHLIKTRGQQATLRCSPISGHTSVYWYQQALGLGLQFLLWYDEGEERNRGNFPPRFSGRQFPNYSSELNVNALELEDSALYLCASSLGRTGSYEQYFGPGTRLTVT.

This chain links TRBV25-1 with TRBJ2-6; D unclear. The CDR3 runs 13 residues. V lost 8 bases, J lost 0 bases, and 5 bases lay in between. Germline V gene sequence: CDR1 MGHDK, CDR2 SYGVNS. The CDR3 nucleotides are TGTGCCAGCGGAAGCTCTGGGGCCAACGTCCTGACTTTC. This gives the protein CASGSSGANVLTF.

The sample holds one count of this clone. The rearrangement uses TRBV6-4 and TRBJ2-7, with 10 nucleotides matching TRBD1. J gave up 6 bases and V 5 bases, and 4 bases lay outside the gene matches. Germline V CDR1 and CDR2: MRHNA, SNTAGT. The CDR3 consists of 13 residues. The CDR3 here is CASSRDRGSEQYF. CDR3 bases: TGTGCCAGCAGTCGGGACAGGGGTTCCGAGCAGTACTTC.

On this clone: Other DNA sequences in the sample encode the same CDR3. The V call is TRBV7-9, the J call TRBJ2-7, with 7 bases that match TRBD1. CDR3 length: 12 residues. Unmatched junction bases numbered 1, after V lost 5 bases and J lost 3 bases. Germline lookup yields CDR1 SEHNR and CDR2 FQNEAQ (reference sequence). The CDR3 DNA is TGTGCCAGCAGCGCAGGGGGCTACGAGCAGTACTTC. The encoded protein is CASSAGGYEQYF.